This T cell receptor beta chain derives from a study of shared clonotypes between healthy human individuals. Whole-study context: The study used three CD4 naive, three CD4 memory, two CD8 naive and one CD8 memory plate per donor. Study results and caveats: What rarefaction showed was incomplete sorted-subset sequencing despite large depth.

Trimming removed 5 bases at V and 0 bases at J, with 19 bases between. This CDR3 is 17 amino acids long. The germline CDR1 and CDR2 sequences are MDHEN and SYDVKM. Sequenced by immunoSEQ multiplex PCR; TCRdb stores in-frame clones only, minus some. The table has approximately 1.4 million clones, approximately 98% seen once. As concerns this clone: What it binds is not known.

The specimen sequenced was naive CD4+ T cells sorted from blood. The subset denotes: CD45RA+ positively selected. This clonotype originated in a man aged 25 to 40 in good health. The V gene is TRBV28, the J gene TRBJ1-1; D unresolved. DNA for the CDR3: TGTGCCAGCAGTGGGGTGGTGGGGTTCGACTTGAACACTGAAGCTTTCTTT. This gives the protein CASSGVVGFDLNTEAFF.